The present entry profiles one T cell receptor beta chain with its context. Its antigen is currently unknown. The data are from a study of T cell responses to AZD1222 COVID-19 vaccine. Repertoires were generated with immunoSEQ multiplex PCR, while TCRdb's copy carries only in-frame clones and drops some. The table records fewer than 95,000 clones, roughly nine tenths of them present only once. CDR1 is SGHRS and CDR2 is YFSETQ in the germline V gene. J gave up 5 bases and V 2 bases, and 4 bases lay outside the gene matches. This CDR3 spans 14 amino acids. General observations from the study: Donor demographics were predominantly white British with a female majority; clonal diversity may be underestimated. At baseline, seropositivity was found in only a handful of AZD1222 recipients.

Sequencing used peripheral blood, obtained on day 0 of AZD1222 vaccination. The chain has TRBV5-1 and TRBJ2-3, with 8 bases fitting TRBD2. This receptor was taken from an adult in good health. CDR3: CASSFGGAEDTQYF. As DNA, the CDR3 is TGCGCCAGCAGCTTCGGGGGGGCGGAAGATACGCAGTATTTT.